The entry below gives a single TCR beta chain sequence along with its context. The data were obtained in a study of blood T cell repertoires in COVID-19. Study-wide context: COVID-19 samples collected from the United States, Italy and Spain covered acute and convalescent phases. Nucleic acid was either cDNA or gDNA, and it came from T cells, B-cell-depleted T cells, or PBMCs.

Source study methods: Amplification from reference gene primers served as the basis for estimated nucleated cell counts. Some clones are missing from TCRdb's copy, which holds only in-frame ones; the method was immunoSEQ multiplex PCR. V, J and clone size reflect that table, while D and trimming were determined from the DNA. The repertoire has 200,000 or so clones, 85% to 90% of them found once; the top ten carry 0.75% to 0.95%. This CDR3 is 17 amino acids long. V was cut by 3 bases and J by 2 bases, with 16 bases left in between. CDR1 and CDR2 (germline): LGHNA, YNFKEQ. Sequenced input: peripheral blood. This chain uses TRBV4-2 with TRBJ1-4, with a possible D match to TRBD1 (6 bases). The receptor's source is a woman aged 70-85 years with acute or convalescent COVID-19. Written as DNA, the CDR3 is TGTGCCAGCAGCCAGGAAGGACAGTGGGCGACTAATGAAAAACTGTTTTTT. As protein: CASSQEGQWATNEKLFF.